The clone carrying this T cell receptor beta chain appeared a few times. CDR3 length equals 15 residues. J gave up 4 bases and V 2 bases, and 5 bases lay outside the gene matches. The germline V gene has CDR1 LGHNA and CDR2 YNFKEQ. The time point is: blood 2 weeks post-SBRT. Treatment described: 15 Gy SBRT to primary tumor, nephrectomy 4 weeks later. The record originates from a study of radiation and T cells in renal cell carcinoma. Generated by immunoSEQ multiplex PCR, the TCRdb table keeps only in-frame clones and is missing some. This table holds more than 95,000 clones, approximately 85% found once.

The rearrangement uses TRBV4-2 and TRBJ1-1; 9 bases map to TRBD1. Sequencing was performed on blood, taken from a patient whose treatment included radiotherapy and nephrectomy. This TCR was recovered from a man in his forties or fifties with renal cell carcinoma. The CDR3 here is CASSQRQGGATEAFF. The CDR3 region has the DNA TGTGCCAGCAGCCAACGACAGGGGGGCGCCACTGAAGCTTTCTTT.